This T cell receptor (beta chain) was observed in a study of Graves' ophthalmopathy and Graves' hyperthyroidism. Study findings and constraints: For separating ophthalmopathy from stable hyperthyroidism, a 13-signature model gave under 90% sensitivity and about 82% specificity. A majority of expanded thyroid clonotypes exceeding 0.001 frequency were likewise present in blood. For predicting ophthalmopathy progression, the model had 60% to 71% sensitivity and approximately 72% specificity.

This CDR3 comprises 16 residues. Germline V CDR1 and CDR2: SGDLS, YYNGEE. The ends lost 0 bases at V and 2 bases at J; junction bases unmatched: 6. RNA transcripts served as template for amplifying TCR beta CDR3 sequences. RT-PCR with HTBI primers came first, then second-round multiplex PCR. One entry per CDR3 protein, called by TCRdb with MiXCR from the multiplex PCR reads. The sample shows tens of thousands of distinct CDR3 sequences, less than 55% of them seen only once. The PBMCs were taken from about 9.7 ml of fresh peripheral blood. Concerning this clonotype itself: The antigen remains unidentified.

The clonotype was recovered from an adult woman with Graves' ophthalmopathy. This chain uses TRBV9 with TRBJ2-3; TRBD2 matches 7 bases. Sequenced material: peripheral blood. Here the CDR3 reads CASSVGLALTTDTQYF. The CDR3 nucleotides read TGTGCCAGCAGCGTAGGACTAGCCCTTACCACAGATACGCAGTATTTT.